This record concerns one T cell receptor beta chain sequence. No antigen is known for it. Other DNA sequences in this specimen translate into the identical CDR3. Germline assignment: CDR1 SGHAT and CDR2 FQNNGV. CDR3 size: 14 residues. Trimming took off 0 bases at V and 9 bases at J, with 9 bases between the two ends. This entry is derived from a study of shared clonotypes between healthy human individuals. Study-level findings and limits: Sorted-subset sequencing was shown by rarefaction to be incomplete despite large depth.

Profiled with immunoSEQ multiplex PCR; TCRdb holds only in-frame clones, not every one. The sample lists about 1 million clones; approximately 70% were seen once. Sequencing input: memory CD4+ T cells sorted from blood. This sample's subset: CD45RA-negative fraction. The source of this sequence is a man younger than 35 in good health. This rearrangement joins TRBV11-2 to TRBJ1-6; perhaps TRBD1 as D (6 bases). CDR3 bases: TGTGCCAGCAGCTTAGAGGGGGCGAGTTCACCCCTCCACTTT. Translating it yields CASSLEGASSPLHF.